Presented here are 10 T cell receptor beta chains from one specimen sequenced in a study of tumor-infiltrating lymphocytes in oesophageal squamous cell carcinoma. TCRdb processed the PCR reads anew with MiXCR; each CDR3 protein has one entry. The sample shows more than 9,500 distinct CDR3 sequences, 50% to 60% of them seen only once. The specimen sequenced was esophageal tumor tissue. Every receptor here comes from a female donor with esophageal squamous cell carcinoma.

This clonotype has a handful of counts. CDR3 residues: CASSRDRGQETQYF. In nucleotides, the CDR3 is TGTGCCAGCAGCCGAGACAGGGGGCAAGAGACCCAGTACTTC. The chain uses TRBV7-9 and TRBJ2-5; 9 positions match TRBD1. This CDR3 region has 14 residues. Germline-derived CDR1 and CDR2 are SEHNR and FQNEAQ (reference sequence). The V segment lost 5 bases and the J segment 2 bases; nucleotides outside the gene matches: 3.

The chain carries TRBV7-6 and TRBJ2-5; tentatively, D is TRBD2 (5 bases). The CDR3 is 11 residues long. V gave up 3 bases and J gave up 11 bases, with 10 bases separating them. CDR1 and CDR2 from the germline V gene are SGHVS and FNYEAQ. The DNA of the CDR3 is TGTGCCAGCAGCTTCTCGTGGGAGCAGTACTTC. It is translated as CASSFSWEQYF.

The sample holds a few counts of this clonotype. V is TRBV7-6 and J is TRBJ2-1, with a possible D match to TRBD2 (6 bases). Deletions cut 3 bases from V and 7 bases from J, with 13 bases between. CDR1 SGHVS and CDR2 FNYEAQ come from the germline V gene. The CDR3 runs 14 residues. In DNA, the CDR3 is TGTGCCAGCAGCTTTTCGGGACTCAGGAATGAGCAGTTCTTC. Its translation: CASSFSGLRNEQFF.

The rearrangement uses TRBV6-1 and TRBJ2-3; no reliable D call. Gene TRBJ2-1 matches the end of the DNA better, so the J call may be wrong. The CDR3 sequence is 15 residues long. Germline V gene lookup returns CDR1 MNHNS and CDR2 SASEGT. CDR3 amino acids: CASSEAWQPYNEQFF. The CDR3 DNA follows: TGTGCCAGCAGTGAAGCGTGGCAGCCGTACAATGAGCAGTTCTTC.

Within the sample, this clonotype is medium-sized. This sequence joins TRBV5-8 and TRBJ2-1, with D hard to call. CDR1 is SGHTS, CDR2 YDEGEE, per germline. The CDR3 totals 16 residues. Trimming left V 0 bases short and J 6 bases short, with 16 bases between. CDR3 bases: TGTGCCAGCAGCTTGGAGGGTTTGCATGGGTTCAATGAGCAGTTCTTC. Residues: CASSLEGLHGFNEQFF.

The rearrangement links TRBV28 to TRBJ2-5; D is unresolved. V lost 5 bases, J lost 7 bases, and 17 bases lay in between. CDR1 MDHEN and CDR2 SYDVKM come from the germline V gene. The CDR3 totals 14 residues. The CDR3 region is CASSLPYGTATQYF. In DNA form, the CDR3 reads TGTGCCAGCAGTCTCCCGTACGGTACAGCGACCCAGTACTTC.

This clonotype was observed once. The final CDR3 position lacks the conserved phenylalanine or tryptophan, pointing to a likely read error. Because the CDR3's place on the DNA is in doubt, the DNA is left out and the CDR3 is given as listed by TCRdb. J is TRBJ1-1 and V is TRBV7-2. A total of 17 residues make up the CDR3, ends included. Looked up from germline, CDR1 is SGHTA and CDR2 is FQGNSA. This CDR3 reads CASSPQGQGLDEQYFGQ.

The table lists this clonotype with a few counts. J is TRBJ2-3 and V is TRBV7-2, with 13 bases lining up with TRBD2. Trimming at V came to 6 bases and at J to 6 bases, leaving 0 bases not matched to a gene. Germline CDR1 reads SGHTA; CDR2 reads FQGNSA. The CDR3 runs 13 residues. In nucleotides, the CDR3 is TGTGCCAGCAGACTAGCGGGAGGGGATACGCAGTATTTT. Translating gives CASRLAGGDTQYF.

Notes on this clonotype: A much larger clone differs from this one at a single base, so this may be a read error. This sequence joins TRBV10-3 and TRBJ2-5, with TRBD2 matching over 15 bases. V was pared by 4 bases and J by 11 bases, with 11 bases of the junction left unmatched. CDR1 and CDR2 from the germline V gene are ENHRY and SYGVKD. The CDR3 runs 16 residues. The CDR3: CAISGTSGGAMDEQYF. The DNA of the CDR3 is TGTGCCATCAGTGGGACTAGCGGGGGGGCCATGGATGAGCAGTACTTC.

This clonotype was counted many times. The chain uses TRBV10-2 and TRBJ2-7, with 10 bases fitting TRBD2. Germline V lookup: CDR1 WSHSY, CDR2 SAAADI. The CDR3 is made up of 14 amino acids. V lost 6 bases, J lost 3 bases, and 5 bases stayed unmatched. The CDR3 spells CASRGLASDYEQYF. The CDR3 DNA reads TGCGCCAGCAGGGGACTAGCGAGTGACTACGAGCAGTACTTC.